This T cell receptor beta chain is drawn from a study of blood T cell repertoires in COVID-19. Study information: There were acute and convalescent COVID-19 samples, and they came from the United States, Italy and Spain. T cells, B-cell-depleted T cells, or PBMCs provided the cDNA or gDNA that served as material.

J lost 3 bases, V lost 6 bases, and 1 base had no gene match. Germline V CDR1 and CDR2: MNHNY, SVGAGI (reference sequence). This CDR3 comprises 12 residues. Methods used by the authors: Reference gene primers were amplified, and this amplification served to estimate nucleated cell counts. Profiled with immunoSEQ multiplex PCR; TCRdb holds only in-frame clones, not every one. V and J calls plus clone size are reproduced from that table; the DNA served to infer D and trimming. The sample shows 230,000 or so clones, 70% to 90% of them seen only once. Material for sequencing was PBMCs or T cells enriched from blood (not recorded which). The chain recombines TRBV6-6 with TRBJ1-2, with 7 bases fitting TRBD1. The receptor's source is a woman in her 50s with acute COVID-19. CDR3 coding DNA: TGTGCCAGCAGGGGGACAGACTATGGCTACACCTTC. It specifies CASRGTDYGYTF.